The rows below give T cell receptor beta chains drawn from one sample of a study of T cells after posttransplantation cyclophosphamide. Produced via immunoSEQ multiplex PCR; TCRdb's table is partial and in-frame only. The data show roughly 49,000 clones, with none appearing a single time. The specimen was PBMCs. Receptor source: a man in his forties in good health, CMV-negative, and a related stem cell transplant donor. CDR3s include the opening cysteine and the closing phenylalanine or tryptophan. The D gene is left open where the match is weak. Clone size appears in some rows only: once, few, many, or a class for an expanded clone.

TRBV7-9	many	.	TRBJ2-7	TGTGCCAGCAGCTTGGGGGCGGTCCCTGGTCGAGCTTACGAGCAGTACTTC	CASSLGAVPGRAYEQYF
TRBV5-4	many	TRBD2	TRBJ2-3	TGTGCCAGCAGCTTGAGCGGGAGGGCCGCAGATACGCAGTATTTT	CASSLSGRAADTQYF
TRBV30	many	.	TRBJ2-2	TGTGCCTCCCTGGAGGGGGCGAGCACCGGGGAGCTGTTTTTT	CASLEGASTGELFF
TRBV7-2	many	TRBD1	TRBJ2-7	TGTGCCAGCAGCTTTGGGACAGGGAGTACCTACGAGCAGTACTTC	CASSFGTGSTYEQYF
TRBV4-3	many	TRBD1	TRBJ1-1	TGCGCCAGCAGCCAAGGAGCGACAGGGTCGACTGAAGCTTTCTTT	CASSQGATGSTEAFF
TRBV27	many	TRBD1	TRBJ2-5	TGTGCCAGCAGGACAGGGACGGCTAAAGAGACCCAGTACTTC	CASRTGTAKETQYF
TRBV10-3	many	TRBD1	TRBJ2-7	TGTGCCGCCGGGGGACAGGGTTCCTACGAGCAGTACTTC	CAAGGQGSYEQYF
TRBV15	many	.	TRBJ2-7	TGTGCCACCAGCACCGACTTTTACGAGCAGTACTTC	CATSTDFYEQYF
TRBV5-1	many	TRBD2	TRBJ2-1	TGCGCCAGCACTGTCTCGACGGGAGGGAGGGACAATGAGCAGTTCTTC	CASTVSTGGRDNEQFF
TRBV13	many	.	TRBJ1-1	TGTGCCAGCAGCTTAGTTCGGGGTGCTGAAGCTTTCTTT	CASSLVRGAEAFF
TRBV18	many	TRBD1	TRBJ1-1	TGTGCCAGCTCGGGAGGACAGGGAAACACTGAAGCTTTCTTT	CASSGGQGNTEAFF
TRBV13	many	TRBD2	TRBJ2-3	TGTGCCAGCAGCTTAGGGACTAGCGGGAGCGCAGCCAAAATATCGCAGTATTTT	CASSLGTSGSAAKISQYF
TRBV4-2	many	.	TRBJ1-1	TGTGCCAGCAGCCAAAGTATACCTCGAGCGGTCGGTACTGAAGCTTTCTTT	CASSQSIPRAVGTEAFF
TRBV6-5	many	.	TRBJ2-7	TGTGCCAGCAGTTACGAACAGGCGGACTACGAGCAGTACTTC	CASSYEQADYEQYF
TRBV5-6	many	.	TRBJ2-3	TGTGCCAGCAGCTTGTCGAGACTAGGTTACACAGATACGCAGTATTTT	CASSLSRLGYTDTQYF
TRBV9	many	TRBD2	TRBJ2-5	TGTGCCAGCAGCGTAGGAACTAGCGGGAGTGGGGAGACCCAGTACTTC	CASSVGTSGSGETQYF
TRBV19	many	TRBD1	TRBJ2-7	TGTGCCAGTAGTATATCGGGACAGGACGAGCAGTACTTC	CASSISGQDEQYF
TRBV28	many	.	TRBJ1-2	TGTGCCAGCAGTTCTACCGGGGGGGGAGGCCAAATCCGTGGCTACACCTTC	CASSSTGGGGQIRGYTF
TRBV19	many	TRBD1	TRBJ2-6	TGTGCCAGTACCACTTTCACGGGACAGCTACGCTCTGGGGCCAACGTCCTGACTTTC	CASTTFTGQLRSGANVLTF
TRBV7-9	many	.	TRBJ1-1	TGTGCCAGCAGCCTCCCCGGGATTCGTGAAGCTTTCTTT	CASSLPGIREAFF
TRBV27	many	.	TRBJ1-3	TGTGCCAGCAGTCCGCGGGTTTCAGGAAACACCATATATTTT	CASSPRVSGNTIYF
TRBV28	.	.	TRBJ2-7	TGTGCCAGCAGTTTAGATGGGAGCTCCTACGAGCAGTACTTC	CASSLDGSSYEQYF
TRBV27	many	.	TRBJ2-7	TGTGCCAGCAGTTTATCAGGGGGGGCCACCTACGAGCAGTACTTC	CASSLSGGATYEQYF
TRBV7-8	many	.	TRBJ1-4	TGTGCCAGCAGCTCCCATATGAGAAATGAAAAACTGTTTTTT	CASSSHMRNEKLFF
TRBV5-6	many	TRBD1	TRBJ1-4	TGTGCCAGCAGCCCGGCGTTAAGCGGACCGACAGGGACGAAGGAAAAACTGTTTTTT	CASSPALSGPTGTKEKLFF
TRBV11-2	many	.	TRBJ2-2	TGTGCCAGCAGCCAAACTAGCGGGGAGCTGTTTTTT	CASSQTSGELFF
TRBV27	many	.	TRBJ2-1	TGTGCCAGCAGTCTTAGACTAAGGGAGGGGGATGAGCAGTTCTTC	CASSLRLREGDEQFF